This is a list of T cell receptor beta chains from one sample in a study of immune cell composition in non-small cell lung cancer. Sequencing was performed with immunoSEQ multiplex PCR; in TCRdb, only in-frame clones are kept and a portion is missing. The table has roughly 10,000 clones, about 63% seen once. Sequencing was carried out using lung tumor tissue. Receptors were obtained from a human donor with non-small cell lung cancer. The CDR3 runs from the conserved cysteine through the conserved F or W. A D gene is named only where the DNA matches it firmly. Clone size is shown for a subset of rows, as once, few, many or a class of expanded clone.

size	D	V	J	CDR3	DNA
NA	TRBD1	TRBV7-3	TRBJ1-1	CASSLNPGGYAFF	TGTGCCAGCAGCTTAAATCCAGGGGGCTATGCTTTCTTT
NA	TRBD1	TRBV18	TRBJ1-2	CASSPPAGQGVYGYTF	TGTGCCAGCTCACCACCCGCGGGACAGGGAGTATATGGCTACACCTTC
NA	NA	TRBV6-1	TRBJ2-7	CASRLGRSYEQYF	TGTGCCAGCAGACTTGGACGAAGCTACGAGCAGTACTTC
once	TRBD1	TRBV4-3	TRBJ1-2	CASSPTGDAYGYTF	TGCGCCAGCAGCCCGACAGGGGATGCCTATGGCTACACCTTC
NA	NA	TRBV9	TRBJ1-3	CASSVSEYSGNTIYF	TGTGCCAGCAGCGTTTCAGAATACTCTGGAAACACCATATATTTT
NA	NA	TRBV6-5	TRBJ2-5	CASRQRYTEETQYF	TGTGCCAGCAGACAGCGGTATACGGAGGAGACCCAGTACTTC
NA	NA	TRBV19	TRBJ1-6	CASSIGAINSPLHF	TGTGCCAGTAGTATTGGCGCGATTAATTCACCCCTCCACTTT
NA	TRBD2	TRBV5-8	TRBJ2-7	CASSLVHGGGKTYEQYF	TGTGCCAGCAGCTTGGTTCACGGGGGGGGAAAAACCTACGAGCAGTACTTC
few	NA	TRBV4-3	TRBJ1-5	CASSQGREQPQHF	TGCGCCAGCAGCCAAGGCCGAGAACAGCCCCAGCATTTT
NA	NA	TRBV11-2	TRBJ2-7	CASSSLYRLDRLPYEQYF	TGTGCCAGCAGCTCTCTTTATCGTCTAGACCGACTTCCCTACGAGCAGTACTTC
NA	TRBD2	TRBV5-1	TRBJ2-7	CASSLGVAGLYEQYF	TGCGCCAGCAGCTTGGGAGTAGCGGGGTTGTACGAGCAGTACTTC
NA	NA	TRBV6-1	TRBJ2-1	CVSAVTLRNEQFF	TGTGTCTCCGCCGTAACGCTGAGGAATGAGCAGTTCTTC
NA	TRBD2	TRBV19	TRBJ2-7	CASSKCRTSGELYYYEQYF	TGCGCCAGTAGTAAGTGTCGGACTAGCGGGGAGTTATATTACTACGAGCAGTACTTC
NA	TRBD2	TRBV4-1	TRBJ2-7	CASSQEAGRPYEQYF	TGCGCCAGCAGCCAAGAGGCCGGGAGGCCCTACGAGCAGTACTTC
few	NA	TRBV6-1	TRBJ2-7	CASTRSLAYEQYF	TGTGCCAGCACAAGGTCCCTGGCCTACGAGCAGTACTTC
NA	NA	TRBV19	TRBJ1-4	CASSIKGRPNEKLFF	TGTGCCAGTAGTATTAAGGGCAGACCAAATGAAAAACTGTTTTTT
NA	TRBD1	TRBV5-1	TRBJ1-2	CASSKGQGRVYGYTF	TGCGCCAGCAGCAAGGGACAGGGACGGGTCTATGGCTACACCTTC
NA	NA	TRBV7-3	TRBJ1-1	CASSWTGGAEAFF	TGTGCCAGCAGCTGGACGGGTGGGGCTGAAGCTTTCTTT
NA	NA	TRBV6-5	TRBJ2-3	CASGTGTDTQYF	TGTGCCAGCGGCACGGGGACAGATACGCAGTATTTT
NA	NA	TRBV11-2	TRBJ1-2	CASSLDASNYGYTF	TGTGCCAGCAGCTTAGACGCCAGCAACTATGGCTACACCTTC
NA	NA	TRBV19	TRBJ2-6	CASFGTRPSGANVLTF	TGTGCCAGTTTCGGGACGCGCCCCTCTGGGGCCAACGTCCTGACTTTC
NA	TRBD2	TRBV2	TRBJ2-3	CASREGLAGADTQYF	TGTGCCAGCAGAGAGGGACTAGCGGGGGCGGATACGCAGTATTTT
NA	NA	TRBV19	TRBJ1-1	CASSIVGSVAANTEAFF	TGTGCCAGTAGTATAGTCGGCAGCGTCGCCGCGAACACTGAAGCTTTCTTT
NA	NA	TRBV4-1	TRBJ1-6	CASSQDWEQAGSPLHF	TGCGCCAGCAGCCAAGATTGGGAACAGGCGGGTTCACCCCTCCACTTT
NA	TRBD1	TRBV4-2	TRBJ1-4	CASSQGDRARGEKLFF	TGTGCCAGCAGCCAAGGGGACAGGGCCAGGGGGGAAAAACTGTTTTTT
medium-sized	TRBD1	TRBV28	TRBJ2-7	CASSFGTGGYEQYF	TGTGCCAGCAGTTTCGGGACAGGAGGTTACGAGCAGTACTTC
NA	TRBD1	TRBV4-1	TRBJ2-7	CASSQDRGQGEQYF	TGCGCCAGCAGCCAGGACAGGGGGCAAGGCGAGCAGTACTTC
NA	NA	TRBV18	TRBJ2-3	CASSPDQGNTQYF	TGTGCCAGCTCACCCGATCAGGGCAATACGCAGTATTTT
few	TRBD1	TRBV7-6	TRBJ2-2	CASSPIRGFFGELFF	TGTGCCAGCAGCCCCATCAGGGGGTTTTTCGGGGAGCTGTTTTTT
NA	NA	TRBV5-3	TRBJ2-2	CASSYDTGELFF	TGTGCCAGCAGCTATGATACCGGGGAGCTGTTTTTT
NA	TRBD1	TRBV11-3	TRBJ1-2	CASSPGQANYGYTF	TGTGCCAGCAGCCCGGGACAGGCTAACTATGGCTACACCTTC
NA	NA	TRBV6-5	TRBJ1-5	CASSDHYSNQPQHF	TGTGCCAGTTCAGACCACTATAGCAATCAGCCCCAGCATTTT
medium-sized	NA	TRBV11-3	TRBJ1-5	CASSFYLNQPQHF	TGTGCCAGCAGCTTTTACCTCAATCAGCCCCAGCATTTT
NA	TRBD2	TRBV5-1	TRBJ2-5	CASIAGGQETQYF	TGCGCCAGCATAGCGGGGGGCCAAGAGACCCAGTACTTC
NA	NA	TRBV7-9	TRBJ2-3	CASSPPGDRTDTQYF	TGTGCCAGCAGCCCTCCGGGAGACAGAACAGATACGCAGTATTTT
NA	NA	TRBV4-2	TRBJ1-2	CASSQGVLNYGYTF	TGTGCCAGCAGCCAAGGGGTGTTAAACTATGGCTACACCTTC
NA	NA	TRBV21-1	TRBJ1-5	CASSHGRGTREPQHF	TGTGCCAGCAGCCACGGGCGGGGGACCCGAGAGCCCCAGCATTTT
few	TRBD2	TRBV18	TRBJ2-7	CASSPPEGRGEQYF	TGTGCCAGCTCACCGCCCGAGGGGCGGGGGGAGCAGTACTTC
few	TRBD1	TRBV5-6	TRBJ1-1	CASSLSGGWTEAFF	TGTGCCAGCAGCTTGTCAGGGGGCTGGACTGAAGCTTTCTTT
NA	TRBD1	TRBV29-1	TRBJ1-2	CSAARWDSEYNYGYTF	TGCAGCGCTGCCCGGTGGGACAGCGAATATAACTATGGCTACACCTTC
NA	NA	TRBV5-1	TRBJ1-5	CASSHDSRHQPQHF	TGCGCCAGCAGCCACGACTCCAGACATCAGCCCCAGCATTTT
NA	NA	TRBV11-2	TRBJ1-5	CASSLGSDRFQPQHF	TGTGCCAGCAGCTTAGGGTCCGACAGGTTTCAGCCCCAGCATTTT
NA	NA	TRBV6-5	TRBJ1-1	CASSRNGHTEAFF	TGTGCCAGCAGCCGCAACGGACACACTGAAGCTTTCTTT
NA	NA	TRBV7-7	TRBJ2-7	CASSLGDTSYEQYF	TGTGCTAGCAGCTTAGGGGACACTTCCTACGAGCAGTACTTC
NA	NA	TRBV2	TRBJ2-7	CASMELTGPYEQYF	TGTGCCAGCATGGAGTTAACAGGGCCCTACGAGCAGTACTTC
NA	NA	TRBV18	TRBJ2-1	CASSPPIYNEQFF	TGTGCCAGCTCACCACCAATCTACAATGAGCAGTTCTTC
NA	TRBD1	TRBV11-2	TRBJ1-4	CASSLVTGGFEKLFF	TGTGCCAGCAGCTTAGTGACAGGGGGTTTTGAAAAACTGTTTTTT
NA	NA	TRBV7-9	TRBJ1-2	CASSFSGNNYGYTF	TGTGCCAGCAGCTTCTCAGGCAATAACTATGGCTACACCTTC
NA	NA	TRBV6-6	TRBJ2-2	CALRQDNTGELFF	TGCGCGTTAAGACAGGACAACACCGGGGAGCTGTTTTTT
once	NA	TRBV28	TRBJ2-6	CASKDSGANVLTF	TGTGCCAGCAAAGACTCTGGGGCCAACGTCCTGACTTTC
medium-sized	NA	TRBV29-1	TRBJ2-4	CSVVTPGGEQYF	TGCAGCGTTGTAACGCCGGGGGGCGAACAGTACTTC
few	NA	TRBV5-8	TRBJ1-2	CASSLPGNWEKGYTF	TGTGCCAGCAGCTTACCAGGGAACTGGGAGAAGGGCTACACCTTC
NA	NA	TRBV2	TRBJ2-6	CASSEFLGSGANVLTF	TGTGCCAGCAGTGAATTTCTGGGCTCTGGGGCCAACGTCCTGACTTTC
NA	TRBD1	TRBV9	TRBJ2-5	CASSGRQGRETQYF	TGTGCCAGCAGCGGAAGACAGGGCCGGGAGACCCAGTACTTC
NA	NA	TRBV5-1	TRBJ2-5	CASSWRTVWETQYF	TGCGCCAGCAGCTGGCGGACAGTGTGGGAGACCCAGTACTTC
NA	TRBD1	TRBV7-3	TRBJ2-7	CASSQRQGWIKF	TGTGCCAGCAGCCAAAGACAGGGTTGGATCAAGTTC
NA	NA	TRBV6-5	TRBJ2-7	CASSYAASYEQYF	TGTGCCAGCAGTTACGCTGCGTCCTACGAGCAGTACTTC